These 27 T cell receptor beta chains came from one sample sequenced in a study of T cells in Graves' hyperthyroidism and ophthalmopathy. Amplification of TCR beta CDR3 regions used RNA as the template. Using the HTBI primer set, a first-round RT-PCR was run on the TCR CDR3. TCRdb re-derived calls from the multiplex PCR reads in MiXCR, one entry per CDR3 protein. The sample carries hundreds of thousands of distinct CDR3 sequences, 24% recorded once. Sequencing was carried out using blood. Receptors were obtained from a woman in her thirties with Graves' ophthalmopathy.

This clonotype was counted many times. The DNA of the CDR3 is TGTGCCATCAGTGAGACTAGGGACGAGCAGTACTTC. It specifies CAISETRDEQYF. The rearrangement links TRBV10-3 to TRBJ2-7; tentatively, D is TRBD2 (5 bases). CDR3 length equals 12 residues. In germline, CDR1 is ENHRY, CDR2 SYGVKD. V shed 2 bases and J shed 5 bases, with 7 bases lying between them.

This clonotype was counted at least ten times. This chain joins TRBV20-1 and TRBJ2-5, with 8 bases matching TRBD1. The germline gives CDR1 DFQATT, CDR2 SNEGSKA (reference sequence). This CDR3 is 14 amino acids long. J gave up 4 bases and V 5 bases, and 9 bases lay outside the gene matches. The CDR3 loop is CSAYRQGRGETQYF. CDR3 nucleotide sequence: TGCAGTGCTTACCGACAGGGGCGGGGAGAGACCCAGTACTTC.

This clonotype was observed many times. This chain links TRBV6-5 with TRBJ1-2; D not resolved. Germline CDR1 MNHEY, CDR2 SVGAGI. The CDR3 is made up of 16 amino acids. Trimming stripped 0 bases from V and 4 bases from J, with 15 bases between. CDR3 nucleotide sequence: TGTGCCAGCAGTTACTCGTCTGTGGGAATAGGCTATGGCTACACCTTC. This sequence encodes CASSYSSVGIGYGYTF.

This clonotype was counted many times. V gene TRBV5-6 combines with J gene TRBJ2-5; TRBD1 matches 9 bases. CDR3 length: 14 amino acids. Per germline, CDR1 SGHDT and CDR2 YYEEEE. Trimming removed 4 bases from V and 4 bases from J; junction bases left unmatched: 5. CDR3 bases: TGTGCCAGCAGCAGAGGACAGGGGACAGAGACCCAGTACTTC. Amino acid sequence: CASSRGQGTETQYF.

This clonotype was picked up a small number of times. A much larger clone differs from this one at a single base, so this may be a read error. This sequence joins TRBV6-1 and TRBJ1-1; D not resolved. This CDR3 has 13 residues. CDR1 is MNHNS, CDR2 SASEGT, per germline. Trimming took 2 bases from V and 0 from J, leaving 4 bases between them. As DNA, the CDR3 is TGTGCCAGCAGTGAAAGGATGAACACTGAAGCTTTCTTT. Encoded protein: CASSERMNTEAFF.

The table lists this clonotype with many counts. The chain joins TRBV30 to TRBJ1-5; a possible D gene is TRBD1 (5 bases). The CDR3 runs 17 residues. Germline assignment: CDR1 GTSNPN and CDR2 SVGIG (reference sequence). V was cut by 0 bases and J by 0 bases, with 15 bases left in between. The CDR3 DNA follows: TGTGCCTGGAGTGTACGGCTCACCGGGGCTAGCAATCAGCCCCAGCATTTT. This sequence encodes CAWSVRLTGASNQPQHF. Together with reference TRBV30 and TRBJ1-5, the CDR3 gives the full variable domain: SQTIHQWPATLVQPVGSPLSLECTVEGTSNPNLYWYRQAAGRGLQLLFYSVGIGQISSEVPQNLSASRPQDRQFILSSKKLLLSDSGFYLCAWSVRLTGASNQPQHFGDGTRLSIL.

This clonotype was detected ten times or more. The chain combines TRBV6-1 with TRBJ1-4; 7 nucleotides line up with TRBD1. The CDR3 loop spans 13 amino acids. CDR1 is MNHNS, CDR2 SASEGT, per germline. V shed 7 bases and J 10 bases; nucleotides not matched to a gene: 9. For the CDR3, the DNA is TGTGCCAGCAAGAGTGGGGCAGGGGGAAAACTGTTTTTT. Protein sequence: CASKSGAGGKLFF.

The CDR3 DNA sequence: TGTGCCACCACTCCAAACCCAGGACAGGGAGAAGCTTTCTTT. Translating gives CATTPNPGQGEAFF. V gene TRBV6-4 combines with J gene TRBJ1-1; 8 nucleotides line up with TRBD1. Looked up from germline, CDR1 is MRHNA and CDR2 is SNTAGT. The ends lost 10 bases at V and 8 bases at J; junction bases unmatched: 15. This CDR3 has 14 residues.

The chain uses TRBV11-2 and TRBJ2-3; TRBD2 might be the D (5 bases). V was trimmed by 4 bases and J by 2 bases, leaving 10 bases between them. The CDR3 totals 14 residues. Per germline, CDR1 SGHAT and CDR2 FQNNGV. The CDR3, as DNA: TGTGCCAGCAGCTGGAGGCGGGCCACAGATACGCAGTATTTT. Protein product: CASSWRRATDTQYF.

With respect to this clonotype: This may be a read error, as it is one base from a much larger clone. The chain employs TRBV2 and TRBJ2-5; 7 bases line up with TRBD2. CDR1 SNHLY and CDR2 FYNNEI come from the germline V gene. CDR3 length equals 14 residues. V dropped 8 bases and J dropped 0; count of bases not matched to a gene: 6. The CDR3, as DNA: TGTGCCAGCGGTCGCCTAGCGGACCAAGAGACCCAGTACTTC. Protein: CASGRLADQETQYF.

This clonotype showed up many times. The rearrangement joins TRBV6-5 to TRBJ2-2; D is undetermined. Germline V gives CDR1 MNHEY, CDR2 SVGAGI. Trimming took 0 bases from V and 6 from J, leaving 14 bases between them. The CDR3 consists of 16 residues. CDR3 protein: CASSYSMQTGPGELFF. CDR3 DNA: TGTGCCAGCAGTTACTCGATGCAGACCGGTCCCGGGGAGCTGTTTTTT.

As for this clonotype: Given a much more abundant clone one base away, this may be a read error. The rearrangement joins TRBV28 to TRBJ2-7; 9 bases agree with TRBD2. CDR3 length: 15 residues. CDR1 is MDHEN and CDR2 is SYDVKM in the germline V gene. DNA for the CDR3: TGTGCCGGCAGCCGAAAGCGGGAGGACACCTACGAGCAGTACTTC. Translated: CAGSRKREDTYEQYF.

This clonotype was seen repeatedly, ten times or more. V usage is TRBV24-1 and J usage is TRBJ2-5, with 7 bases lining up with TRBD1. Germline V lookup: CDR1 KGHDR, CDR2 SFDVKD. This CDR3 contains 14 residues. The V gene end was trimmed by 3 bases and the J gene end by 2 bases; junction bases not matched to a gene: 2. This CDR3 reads CATSDGTVQETQYF. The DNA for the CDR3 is TGTGCCACCAGTGATGGGACAGTTCAAGAGACCCAGTACTTC.

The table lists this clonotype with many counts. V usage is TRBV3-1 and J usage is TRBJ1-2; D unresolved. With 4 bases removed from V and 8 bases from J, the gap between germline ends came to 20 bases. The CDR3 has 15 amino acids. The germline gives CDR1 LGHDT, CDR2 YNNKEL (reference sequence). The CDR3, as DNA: TGTGCCAGCAGCCTCCCTGGAAGCGGTGTAAAGGGCTACACCTTC. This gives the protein CASSLPGSGVKGYTF.

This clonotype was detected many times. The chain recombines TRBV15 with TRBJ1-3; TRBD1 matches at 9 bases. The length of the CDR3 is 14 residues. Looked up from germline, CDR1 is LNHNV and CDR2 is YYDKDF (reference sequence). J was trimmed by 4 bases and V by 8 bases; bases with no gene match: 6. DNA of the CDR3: TGTGCCACCGGGACAGGGAACAGGGGAAACACCATATATTTT. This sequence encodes CATGTGNRGNTIYF.

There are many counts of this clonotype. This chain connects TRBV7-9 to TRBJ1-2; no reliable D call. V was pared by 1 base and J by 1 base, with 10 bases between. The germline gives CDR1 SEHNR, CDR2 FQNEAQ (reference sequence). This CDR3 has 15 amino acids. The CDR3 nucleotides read TGTGCCAGCAGCTTAGAACGCAGGCTTAACTATGGCTACACCTTC. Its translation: CASSLERRLNYGYTF.

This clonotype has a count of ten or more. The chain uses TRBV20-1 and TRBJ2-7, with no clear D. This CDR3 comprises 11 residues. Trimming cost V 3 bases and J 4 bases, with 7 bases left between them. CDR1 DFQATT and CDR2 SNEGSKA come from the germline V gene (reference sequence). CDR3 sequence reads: CSASPIYEQYF. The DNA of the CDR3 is TGCAGTGCTAGCCCAATATACGAGCAGTACTTC.

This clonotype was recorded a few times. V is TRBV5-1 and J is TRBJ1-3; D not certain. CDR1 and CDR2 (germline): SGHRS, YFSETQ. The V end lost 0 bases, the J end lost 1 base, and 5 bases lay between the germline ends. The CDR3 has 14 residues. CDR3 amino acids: CASSLDVSGNTIYF. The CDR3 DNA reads TGCGCCAGCAGCTTGGATGTGTCTGGAAACACCATATATTTT.

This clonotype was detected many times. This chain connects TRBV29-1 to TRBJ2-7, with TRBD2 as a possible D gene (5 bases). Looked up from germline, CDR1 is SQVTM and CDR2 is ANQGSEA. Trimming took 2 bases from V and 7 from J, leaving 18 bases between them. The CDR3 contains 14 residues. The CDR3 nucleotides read TGCAGCGTTGAATCGCGGGCGGGTTCGGGTGAGCAGTACTTC. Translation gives CSVESRAGSGEQYF.

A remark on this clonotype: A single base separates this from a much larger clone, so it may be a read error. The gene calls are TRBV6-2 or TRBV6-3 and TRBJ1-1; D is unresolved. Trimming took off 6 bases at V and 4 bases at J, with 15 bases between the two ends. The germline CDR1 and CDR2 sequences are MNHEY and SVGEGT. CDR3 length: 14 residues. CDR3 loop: CASRGIRIITEAFF. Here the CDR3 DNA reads TGTGCCAGCAGGGGTATCAGGATTATCACTGAAGCTTTCTTT.

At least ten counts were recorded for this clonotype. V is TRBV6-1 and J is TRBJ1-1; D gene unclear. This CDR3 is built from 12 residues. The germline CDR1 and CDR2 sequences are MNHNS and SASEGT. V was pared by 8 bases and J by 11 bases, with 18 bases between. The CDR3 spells CASSIPPTSAFF. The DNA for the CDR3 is TGTGCCAGCTCGATTCCGCCCACATCGGCTTTCTTT.

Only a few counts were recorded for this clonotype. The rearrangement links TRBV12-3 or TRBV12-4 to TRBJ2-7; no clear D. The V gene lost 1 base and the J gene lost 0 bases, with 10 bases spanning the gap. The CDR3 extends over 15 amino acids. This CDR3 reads CASSLDPRLSYEQYF. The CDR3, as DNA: TGTGCCAGCAGTTTAGATCCGCGCCTCTCCTACGAGCAGTACTTC.

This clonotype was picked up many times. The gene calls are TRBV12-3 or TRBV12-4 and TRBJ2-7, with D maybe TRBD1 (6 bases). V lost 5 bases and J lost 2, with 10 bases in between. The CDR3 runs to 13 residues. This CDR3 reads CASSRQVTYEQYF. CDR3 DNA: TGTGCCAGCAGTCGACAGGTAACCTACGAGCAGTACTTC.

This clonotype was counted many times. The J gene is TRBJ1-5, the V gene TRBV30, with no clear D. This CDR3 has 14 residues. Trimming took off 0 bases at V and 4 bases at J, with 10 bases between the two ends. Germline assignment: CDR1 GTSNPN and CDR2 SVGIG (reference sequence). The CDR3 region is CAWSVPVWNQPQHF. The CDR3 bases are TGTGCCTGGAGTGTGCCGGTGTGGAATCAGCCCCAGCATTTT.

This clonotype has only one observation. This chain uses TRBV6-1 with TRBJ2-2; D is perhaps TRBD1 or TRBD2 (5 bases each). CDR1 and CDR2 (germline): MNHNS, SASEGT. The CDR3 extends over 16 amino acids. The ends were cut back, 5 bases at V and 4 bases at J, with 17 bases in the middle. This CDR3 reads CASSIIPGPGTGELFF. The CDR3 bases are TGTGCCAGCAGTATTATCCCGGGACCGGGCACCGGGGAGCTGTTTTTT.

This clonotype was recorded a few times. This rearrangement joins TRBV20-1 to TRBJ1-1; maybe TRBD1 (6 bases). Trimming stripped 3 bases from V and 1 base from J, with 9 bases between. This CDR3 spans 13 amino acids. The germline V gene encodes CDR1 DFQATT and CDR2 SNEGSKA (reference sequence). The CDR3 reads CSASRTANTEAFF. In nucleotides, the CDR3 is TGCAGTGCTAGTCGGACAGCGAACACTGAAGCTTTCTTT.

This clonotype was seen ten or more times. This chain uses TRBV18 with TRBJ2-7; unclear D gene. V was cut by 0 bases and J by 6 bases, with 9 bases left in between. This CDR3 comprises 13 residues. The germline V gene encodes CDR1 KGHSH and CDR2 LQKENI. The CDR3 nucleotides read TGTGCCAGCTCACCACCAGAGGTAGGCGAGCAGTACTTC. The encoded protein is CASSPPEVGEQYF. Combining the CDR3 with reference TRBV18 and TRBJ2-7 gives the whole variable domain NAGVMQNPRHLVRRRGQEARLRCSPMKGHSHVYWYRQLPEEGLKFMVYLQKENIIDESGMPKERFSAEFPKEGPSILRIQQVVRGDSAAYFCASSPPEVGEQYFGPGTRLTVT.